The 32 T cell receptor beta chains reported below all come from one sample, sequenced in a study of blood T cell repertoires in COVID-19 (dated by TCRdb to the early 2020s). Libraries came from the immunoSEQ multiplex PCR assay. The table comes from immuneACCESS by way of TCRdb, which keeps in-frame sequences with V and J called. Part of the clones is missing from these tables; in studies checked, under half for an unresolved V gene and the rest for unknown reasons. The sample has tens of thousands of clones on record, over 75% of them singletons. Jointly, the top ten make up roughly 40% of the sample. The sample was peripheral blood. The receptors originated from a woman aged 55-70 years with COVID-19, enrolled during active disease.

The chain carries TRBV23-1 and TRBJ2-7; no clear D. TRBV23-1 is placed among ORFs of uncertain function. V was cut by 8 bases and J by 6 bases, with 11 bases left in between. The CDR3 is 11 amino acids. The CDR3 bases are TGCGCCAGCGAAACCAGGCGCGAGCAGTACTTC. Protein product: CASETRREQYF.

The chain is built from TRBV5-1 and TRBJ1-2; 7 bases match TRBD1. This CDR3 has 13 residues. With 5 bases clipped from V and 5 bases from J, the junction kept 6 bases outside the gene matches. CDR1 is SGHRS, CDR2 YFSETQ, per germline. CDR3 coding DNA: TGCGCCAGCAGTTCTACAGGGGATTATGGCTACACCTTC. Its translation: CASSSTGDYGYTF.

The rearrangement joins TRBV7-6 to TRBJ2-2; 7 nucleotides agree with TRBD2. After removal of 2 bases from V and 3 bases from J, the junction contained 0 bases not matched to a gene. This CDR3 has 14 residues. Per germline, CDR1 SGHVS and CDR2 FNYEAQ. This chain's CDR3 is CASSLSGDTGELFF. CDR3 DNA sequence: TGTGCCAGCAGCTTAAGCGGGGACACCGGGGAGCTGTTTTTT.

The CDR3 here is CASSPGRTGRETQYF. CDR3 sequence (DNA): TGCGCCAGCAGCCCGGGGAGGACCGGCAGGGAGACCCAGTACTTC. The V call is TRBV5-1, the J call TRBJ2-5; D possibly corresponds to TRBD2 (6 bases). With 4 bases removed from V and 5 bases from J, the gap between germline ends came to 18 bases. CDR1 is SGHRS, CDR2 YFSETQ, per germline. The CDR3 loop spans 15 amino acids.

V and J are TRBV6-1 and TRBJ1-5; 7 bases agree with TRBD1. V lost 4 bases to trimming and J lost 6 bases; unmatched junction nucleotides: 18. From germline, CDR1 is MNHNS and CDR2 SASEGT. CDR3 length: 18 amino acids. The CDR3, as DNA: TGTGCCAGCAGTGCCTATGTAACAGGGGTTGGACAAACTCAGCCCCAGCATTTT. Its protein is CASSAYVTGVGQTQPQHF.

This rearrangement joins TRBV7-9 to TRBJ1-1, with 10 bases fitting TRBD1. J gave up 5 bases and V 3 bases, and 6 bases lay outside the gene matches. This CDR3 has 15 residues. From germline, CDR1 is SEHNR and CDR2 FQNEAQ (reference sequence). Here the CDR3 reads CASSFLDRGLTEAFF. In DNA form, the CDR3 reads TGTGCCAGCAGCTTCCTAGACAGGGGGCTTACTGAAGCTTTCTTT. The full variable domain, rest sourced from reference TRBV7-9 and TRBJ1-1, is DTGVSQNPRHKITKRGQNVTFRCDPISEHNRLYWYRQTLGQGPEFLTYFQNEAQLEKSRLLSDRFSAERPKGSFSTLEIQRTEQGDSAMYLCASSFLDRGLTEAFFGQGTRLTVV.

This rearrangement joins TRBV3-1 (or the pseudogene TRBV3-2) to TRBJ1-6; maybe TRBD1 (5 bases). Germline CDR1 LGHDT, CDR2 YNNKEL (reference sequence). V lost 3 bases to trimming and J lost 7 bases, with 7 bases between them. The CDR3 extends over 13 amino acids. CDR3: CASSQAGNSPLHF. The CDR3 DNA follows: TGTGCCAGCAGCCAGGCAGGGAATTCACCCCTCCACTTT.

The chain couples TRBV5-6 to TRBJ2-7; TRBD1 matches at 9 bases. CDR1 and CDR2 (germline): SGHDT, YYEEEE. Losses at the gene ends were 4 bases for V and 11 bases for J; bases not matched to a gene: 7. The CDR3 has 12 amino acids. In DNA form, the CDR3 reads TGTGCCAGCAGCGGCACAGGGGGCGGGGAGTACTTC. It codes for CASSGTGGGEYF.

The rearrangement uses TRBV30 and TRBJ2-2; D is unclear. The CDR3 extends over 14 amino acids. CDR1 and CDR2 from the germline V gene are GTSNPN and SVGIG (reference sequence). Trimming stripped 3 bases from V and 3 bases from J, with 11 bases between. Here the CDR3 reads CAWSLDGYTGELFF. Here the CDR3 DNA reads TGTGCCTGGAGCCTCGACGGGTACACCGGGGAGCTGTTTTTT.

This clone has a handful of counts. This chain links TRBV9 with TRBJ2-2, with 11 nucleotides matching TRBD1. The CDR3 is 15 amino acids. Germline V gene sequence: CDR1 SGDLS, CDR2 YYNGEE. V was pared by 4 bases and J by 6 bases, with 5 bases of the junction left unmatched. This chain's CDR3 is CASSKPGQGAGELFF. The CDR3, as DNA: TGTGCCAGCAGCAAACCGGGACAGGGGGCCGGGGAGCTGTTTTTT.

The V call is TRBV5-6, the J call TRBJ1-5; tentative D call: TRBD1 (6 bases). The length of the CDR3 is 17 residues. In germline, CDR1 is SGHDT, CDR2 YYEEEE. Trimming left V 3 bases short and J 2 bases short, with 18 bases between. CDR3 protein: CASSSSYRERGNQPQHF. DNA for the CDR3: TGTGCCAGCAGCTCCTCCTACAGGGAACGGGGCAATCAGCCCCAGCATTTT.

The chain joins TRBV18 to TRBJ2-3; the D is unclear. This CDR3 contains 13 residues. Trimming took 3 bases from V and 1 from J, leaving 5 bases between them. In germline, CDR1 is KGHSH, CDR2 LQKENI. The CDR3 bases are TGTGCCAGCTCACCCCCGGGCACAGATACGCAGTATTTT. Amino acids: CASSPPGTDTQYF.

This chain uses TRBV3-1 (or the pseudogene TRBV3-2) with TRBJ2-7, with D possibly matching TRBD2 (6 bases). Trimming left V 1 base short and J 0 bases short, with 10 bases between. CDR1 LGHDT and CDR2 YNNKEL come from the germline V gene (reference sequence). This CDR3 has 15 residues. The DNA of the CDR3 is TGTGCCAGCAGCCAAGCGCCAGCGGGCTCCTACGAGCAGTACTTC. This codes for CASSQAPAGSYEQYF.

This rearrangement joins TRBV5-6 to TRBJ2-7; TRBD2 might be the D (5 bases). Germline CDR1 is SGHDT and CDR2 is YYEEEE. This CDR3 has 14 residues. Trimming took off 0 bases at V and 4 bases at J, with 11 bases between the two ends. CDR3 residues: CASSLEGVVYEQYF. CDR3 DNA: TGTGCCAGCAGCTTGGAGGGAGTGGTATACGAGCAGTACTTC. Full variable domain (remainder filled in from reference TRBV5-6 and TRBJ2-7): DAGVTQSPTHLIKTRGQQVTLRCSPKSGHDTVSWYQQALGQGPQFIFQYYEEEERQRGNFPDRFSGHQFPNYSSELNVNALLLGDSALYLCASSLEGVVYEQYFGPGTRLTVT.

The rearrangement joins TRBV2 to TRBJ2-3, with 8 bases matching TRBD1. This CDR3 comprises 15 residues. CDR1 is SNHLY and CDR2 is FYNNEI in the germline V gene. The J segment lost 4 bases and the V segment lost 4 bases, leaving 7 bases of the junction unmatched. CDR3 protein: CASSVRGRGPDTQYF. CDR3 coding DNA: TGTGCCAGCAGTGTTAGGGGCAGGGGGCCAGATACGCAGTATTTT.

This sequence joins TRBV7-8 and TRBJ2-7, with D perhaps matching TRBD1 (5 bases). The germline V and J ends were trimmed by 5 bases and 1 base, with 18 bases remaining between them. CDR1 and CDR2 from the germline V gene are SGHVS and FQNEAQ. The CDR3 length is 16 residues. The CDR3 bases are TGTGCCAGCAGCACCTTAGGGGCAGGTTCATCCTACGAGCAGTACTTC. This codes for CASSTLGAGSSYEQYF.

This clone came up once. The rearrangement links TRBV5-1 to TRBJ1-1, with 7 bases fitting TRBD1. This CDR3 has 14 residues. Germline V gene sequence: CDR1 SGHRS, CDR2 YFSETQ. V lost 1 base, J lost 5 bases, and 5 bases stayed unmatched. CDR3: CASSLSAGGTEAFF. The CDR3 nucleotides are TGCGCCAGCAGCTTGTCTGCAGGGGGTACTGAAGCTTTCTTT. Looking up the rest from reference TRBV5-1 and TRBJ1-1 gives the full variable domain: KAGVTQTPRYLIKTRGQQVTLSCSPISGHRSVSWYQQTPGQGLQFLFEYFSETQRNKGNFPGRFSGRQFSNSRSEMNVSTLELGDSALYLCASSLSAGGTEAFFGQGTRLTVV.

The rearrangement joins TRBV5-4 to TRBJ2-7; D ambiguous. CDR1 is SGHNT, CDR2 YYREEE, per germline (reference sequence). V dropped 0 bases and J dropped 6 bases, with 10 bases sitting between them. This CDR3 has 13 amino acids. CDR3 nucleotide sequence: TGTGCCAGCAGCTTGGGTTCGGGTCCCGAGCAGTACTTC. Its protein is CASSLGSGPEQYF. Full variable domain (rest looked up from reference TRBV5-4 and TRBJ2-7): ETGVTQSPTHLIKTRGQQVTLRCSSQSGHNTVSWYQQALGQGPQFIFQYYREEENGRGNFPPRFSGLQFPNYSSELNVNALELDDSALYLCASSLGSGPEQYFGPGTRLTVT.

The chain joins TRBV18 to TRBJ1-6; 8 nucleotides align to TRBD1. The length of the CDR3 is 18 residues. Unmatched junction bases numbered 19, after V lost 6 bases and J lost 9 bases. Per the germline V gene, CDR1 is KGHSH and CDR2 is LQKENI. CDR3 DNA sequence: TGTGCCAGCTCCCAACTTGGGACAGGAAATCCCCTGGGTTCACCCCTCCACTTT. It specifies CASSQLGTGNPLGSPLHF.

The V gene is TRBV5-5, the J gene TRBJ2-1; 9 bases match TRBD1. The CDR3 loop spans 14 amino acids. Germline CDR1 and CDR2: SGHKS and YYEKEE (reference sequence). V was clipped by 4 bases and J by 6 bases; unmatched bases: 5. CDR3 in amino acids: CASSQTDRGNEQFF. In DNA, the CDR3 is TGTGCCAGCAGCCAAACGGACAGGGGCAATGAGCAGTTCTTC. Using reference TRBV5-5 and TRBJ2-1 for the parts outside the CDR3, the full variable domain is DAGVTQSPTHLIKTRGQQVTLRCSPISGHKSVSWYQQVLGQGPQFIFQYYEKEERGRGNFPDRFSARQFPNYSSELNVNALLLGDSALYLCASSQTDRGNEQFFGPGTRLTVL.

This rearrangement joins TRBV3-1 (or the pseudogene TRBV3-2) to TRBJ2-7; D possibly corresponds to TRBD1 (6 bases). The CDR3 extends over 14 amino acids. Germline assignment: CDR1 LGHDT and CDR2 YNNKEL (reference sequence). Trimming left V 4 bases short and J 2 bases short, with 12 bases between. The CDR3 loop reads CASSRTGLPYEQYF. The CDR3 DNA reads TGTGCCAGCAGCCGCACAGGGCTCCCCTACGAGCAGTACTTC.

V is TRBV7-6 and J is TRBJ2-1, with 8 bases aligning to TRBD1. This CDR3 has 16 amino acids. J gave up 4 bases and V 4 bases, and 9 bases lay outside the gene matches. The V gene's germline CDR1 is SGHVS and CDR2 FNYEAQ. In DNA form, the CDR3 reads TGTGCCAGCAGCTATAACCGACAGGGGCCATACAATGAGCAGTTCTTC. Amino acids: CASSYNRQGPYNEQFF. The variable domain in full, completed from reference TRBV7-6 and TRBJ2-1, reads GAGVSQSPRYKVTKRGQDVALRCDPISGHVSLYWYRQALGQGPEFLTYFNYEAQQDKSGLPNDRFSAERPEGSISTLTIQRTEQRDSAMYRCASSYNRQGPYNEQFFGPGTRLTVL.

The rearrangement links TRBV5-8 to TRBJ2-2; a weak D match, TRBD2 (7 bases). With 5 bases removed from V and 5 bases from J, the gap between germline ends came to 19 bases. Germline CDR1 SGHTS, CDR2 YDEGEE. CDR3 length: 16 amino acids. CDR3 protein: CASSFDHREGTGELFF. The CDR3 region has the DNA TGTGCCAGCAGTTTTGACCACAGGGAGGGGACCGGGGAGCTGTTTTTT.

The CDR3 coding sequence is TGTGCCAGCAGCTTAGGGGAGCATCAGCCCCAGCATTTT. Its translation: CASSLGEHQPQHF. V is TRBV7-2 and J is TRBJ1-5; no firm D call. V dropped 1 base and J dropped 5 bases, with 6 bases sitting between them. This CDR3 contains 13 residues. Germline loops: CDR1 SGHTA, CDR2 FQGNSA.

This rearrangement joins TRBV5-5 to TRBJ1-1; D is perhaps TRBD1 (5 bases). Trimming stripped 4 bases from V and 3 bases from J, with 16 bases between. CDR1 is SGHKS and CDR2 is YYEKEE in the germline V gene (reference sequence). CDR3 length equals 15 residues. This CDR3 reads CASSTHQGRDTEAFF. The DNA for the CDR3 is TGTGCCAGCAGCACCCACCAGGGTCGAGACACTGAAGCTTTCTTT.

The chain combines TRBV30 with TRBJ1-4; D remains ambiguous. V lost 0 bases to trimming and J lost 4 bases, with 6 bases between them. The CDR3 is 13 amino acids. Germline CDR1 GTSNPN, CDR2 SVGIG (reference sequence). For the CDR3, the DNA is TGTGCCTGGAGTGTACAGATTAATGAAAAACTGTTTTTT. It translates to CAWSVQINEKLFF.

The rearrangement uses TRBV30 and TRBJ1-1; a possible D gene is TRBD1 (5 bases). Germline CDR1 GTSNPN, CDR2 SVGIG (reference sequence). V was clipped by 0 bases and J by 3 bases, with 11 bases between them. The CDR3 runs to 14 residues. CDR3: CAWSVRGVDTEAFF. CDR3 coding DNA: TGTGCCTGGAGTGTGCGGGGGGTAGACACTGAAGCTTTCTTT.

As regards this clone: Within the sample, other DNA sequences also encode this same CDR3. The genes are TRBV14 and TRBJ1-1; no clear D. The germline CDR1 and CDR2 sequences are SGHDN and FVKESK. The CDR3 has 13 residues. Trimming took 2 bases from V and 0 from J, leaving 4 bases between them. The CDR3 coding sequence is TGTGCCAGCAGCCAATCGTTGAACACTGAAGCTTTCTTT. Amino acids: CASSQSLNTEAFF.

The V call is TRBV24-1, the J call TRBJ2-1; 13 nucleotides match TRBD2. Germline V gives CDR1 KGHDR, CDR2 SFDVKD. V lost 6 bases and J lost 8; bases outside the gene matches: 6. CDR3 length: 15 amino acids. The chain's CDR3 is CATSRTSGRVYEQFF. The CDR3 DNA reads TGTGCCACCAGTCGTACTAGCGGGAGGGTATATGAGCAGTTCTTC.

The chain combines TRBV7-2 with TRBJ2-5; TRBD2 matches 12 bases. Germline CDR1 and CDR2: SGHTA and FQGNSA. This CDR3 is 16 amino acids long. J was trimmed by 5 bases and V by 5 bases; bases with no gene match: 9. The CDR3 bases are TGTGCCAGCAGCCTAAATGGACTAGCGGGAAAGGAGACCCAGTACTTC. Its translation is CASSLNGLAGKETQYF.

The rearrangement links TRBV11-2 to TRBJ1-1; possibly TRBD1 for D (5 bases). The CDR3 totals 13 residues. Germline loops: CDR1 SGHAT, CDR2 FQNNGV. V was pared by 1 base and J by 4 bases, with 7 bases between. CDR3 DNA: TGTGCCAGCAGCTTAGGCAGGGTCACTGAAGCTTTCTTT. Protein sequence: CASSLGRVTEAFF.

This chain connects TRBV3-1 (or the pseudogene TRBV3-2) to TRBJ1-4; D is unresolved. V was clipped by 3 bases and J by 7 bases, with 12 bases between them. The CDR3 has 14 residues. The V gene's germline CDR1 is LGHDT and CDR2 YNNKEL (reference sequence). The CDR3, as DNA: TGTGCCAGCAGCCACGGGGAGAGGAGTGAAAAACTGTTTTTT. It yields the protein CASSHGERSEKLFF.